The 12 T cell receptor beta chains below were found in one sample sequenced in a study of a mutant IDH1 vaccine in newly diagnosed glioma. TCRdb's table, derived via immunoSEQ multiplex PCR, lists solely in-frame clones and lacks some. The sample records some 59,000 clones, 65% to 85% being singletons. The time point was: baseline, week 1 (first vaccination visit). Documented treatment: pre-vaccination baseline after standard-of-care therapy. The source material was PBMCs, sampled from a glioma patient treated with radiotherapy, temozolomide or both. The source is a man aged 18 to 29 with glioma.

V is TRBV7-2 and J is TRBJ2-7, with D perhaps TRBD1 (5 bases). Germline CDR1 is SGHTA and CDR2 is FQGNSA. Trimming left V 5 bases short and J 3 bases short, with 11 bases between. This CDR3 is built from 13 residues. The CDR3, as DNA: TGTGCCAGCAGCCGCTGGACAAGCTACGAGCAGTACTTC. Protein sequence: CASSRWTSYEQYF.

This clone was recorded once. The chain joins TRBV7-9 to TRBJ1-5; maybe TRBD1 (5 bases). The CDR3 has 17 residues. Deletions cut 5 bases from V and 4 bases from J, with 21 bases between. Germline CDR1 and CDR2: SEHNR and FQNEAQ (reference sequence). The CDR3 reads CASSLGRDALGNQPQHF. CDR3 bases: TGTGCCAGCAGCCTCGGCAGGGATGCGTTAGGGAATCAGCCCCAGCATTTT.

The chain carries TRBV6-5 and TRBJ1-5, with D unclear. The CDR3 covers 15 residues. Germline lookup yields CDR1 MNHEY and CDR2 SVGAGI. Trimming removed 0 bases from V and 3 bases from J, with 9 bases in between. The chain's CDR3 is CASSYSAVSNQPQHF. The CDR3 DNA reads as TGTGCCAGCAGTTACTCTGCGGTTTCCAATCAGCCCCAGCATTTT.

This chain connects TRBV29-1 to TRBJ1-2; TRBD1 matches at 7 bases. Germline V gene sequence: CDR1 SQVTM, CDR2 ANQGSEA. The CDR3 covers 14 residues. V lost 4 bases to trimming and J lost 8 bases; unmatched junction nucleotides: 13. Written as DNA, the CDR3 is TGCAGCGTTGGTAGACAGGGAGGTGTAGAGGGCTACACCTTC. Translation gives CSVGRQGGVEGYTF.

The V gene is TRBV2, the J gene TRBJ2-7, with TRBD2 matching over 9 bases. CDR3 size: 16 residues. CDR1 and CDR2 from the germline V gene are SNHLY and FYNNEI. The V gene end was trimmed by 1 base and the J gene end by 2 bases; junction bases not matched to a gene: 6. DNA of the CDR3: TGTGCCAGCAGTGAAGAACAACTAGCGGGTCCCTACGAGCAGTACTTC. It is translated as CASSEEQLAGPYEQYF.

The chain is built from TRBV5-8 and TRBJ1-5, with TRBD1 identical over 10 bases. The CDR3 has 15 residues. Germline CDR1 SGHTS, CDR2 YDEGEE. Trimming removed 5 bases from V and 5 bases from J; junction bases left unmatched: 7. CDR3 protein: CASRPGQGGYQPQHF. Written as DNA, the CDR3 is TGTGCCAGCAGACCCGGACAGGGGGGCTATCAGCCCCAGCATTTT.

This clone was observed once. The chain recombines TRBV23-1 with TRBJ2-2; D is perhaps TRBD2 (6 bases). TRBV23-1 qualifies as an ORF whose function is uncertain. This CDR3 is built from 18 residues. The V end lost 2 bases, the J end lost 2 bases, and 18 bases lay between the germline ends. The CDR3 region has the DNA TGCGCCAGCAGTCAAGAGACGGGAGACCGTATCAACACCGGGGAGCTGTTTTTT. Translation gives CASSQETGDRINTGELFF.

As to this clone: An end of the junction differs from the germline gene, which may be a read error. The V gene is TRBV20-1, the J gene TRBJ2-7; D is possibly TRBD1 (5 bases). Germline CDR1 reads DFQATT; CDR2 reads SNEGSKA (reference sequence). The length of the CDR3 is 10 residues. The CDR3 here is CSAIRADTLF. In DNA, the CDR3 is TGCAGTGCTATCAGGGCCGATACGCTATTC.

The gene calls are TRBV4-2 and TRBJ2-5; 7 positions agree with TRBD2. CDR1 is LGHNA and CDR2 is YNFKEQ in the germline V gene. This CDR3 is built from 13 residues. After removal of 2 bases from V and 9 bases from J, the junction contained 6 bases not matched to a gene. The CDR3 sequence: CASSQRGGGAQYF. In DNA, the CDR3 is TGTGCCAGCAGCCAACGTGGCGGGGGTGCCCAGTACTTC.

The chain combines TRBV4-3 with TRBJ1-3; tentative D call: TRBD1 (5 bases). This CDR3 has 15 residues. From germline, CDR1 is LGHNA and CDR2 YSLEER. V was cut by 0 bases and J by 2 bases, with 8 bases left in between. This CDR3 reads CASSQDQGPGNTIYF. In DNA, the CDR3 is TGCGCCAGCAGCCAAGATCAGGGCCCTGGAAACACCATATATTTT.

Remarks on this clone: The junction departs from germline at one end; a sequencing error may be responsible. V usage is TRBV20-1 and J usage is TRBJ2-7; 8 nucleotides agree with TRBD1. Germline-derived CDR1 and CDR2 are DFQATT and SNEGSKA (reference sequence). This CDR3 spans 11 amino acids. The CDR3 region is CSARPGQVMVF. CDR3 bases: TGCAGTGCTAGGCCGGGACAGGTAATGGTCTTC.

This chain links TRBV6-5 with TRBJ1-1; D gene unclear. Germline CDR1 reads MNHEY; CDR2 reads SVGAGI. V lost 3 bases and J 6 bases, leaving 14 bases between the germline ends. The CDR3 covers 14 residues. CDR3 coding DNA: TGTGCCAGCAGTTATGGGTATTTGAGGGCTGAAGCTTTCTTT. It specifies CASSYGYLRAEAFF.